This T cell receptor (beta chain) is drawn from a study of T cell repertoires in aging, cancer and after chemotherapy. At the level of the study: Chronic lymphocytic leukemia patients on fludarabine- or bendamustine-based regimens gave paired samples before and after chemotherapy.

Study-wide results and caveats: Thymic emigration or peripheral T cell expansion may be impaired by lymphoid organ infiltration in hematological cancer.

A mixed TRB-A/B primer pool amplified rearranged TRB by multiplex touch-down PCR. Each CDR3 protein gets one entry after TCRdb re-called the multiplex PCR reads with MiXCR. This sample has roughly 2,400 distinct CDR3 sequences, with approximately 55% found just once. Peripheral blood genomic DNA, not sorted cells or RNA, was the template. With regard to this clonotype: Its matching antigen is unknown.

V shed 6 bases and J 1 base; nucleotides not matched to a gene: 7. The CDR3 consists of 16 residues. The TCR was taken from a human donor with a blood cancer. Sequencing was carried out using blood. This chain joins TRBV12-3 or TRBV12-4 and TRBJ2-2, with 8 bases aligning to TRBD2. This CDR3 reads CASSPWSGGNTGELFF. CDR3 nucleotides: TGTGCCAGCAGCCCATGGAGCGGGGGGAACACCGGGGAGCTGTTTTTT.